This T cell receptor (beta chain) originates from a study of blood T cell repertoires in COVID-19. Background on the study: Collection of acute and convalescent COVID-19 samples took place in the United States, Italy and Spain. PBMCs, B-cell-depleted T cells, or T cells were the source of the cDNA or gDNA that made up the material.

In the original processing: Estimation of nucleated cell counts was performed using reference gene primer amplification. Profiling relied on immunoSEQ multiplex PCR, and the TCRdb table lists in-frame clones only, not all of them. V and J calls and clone size come straight from that table; D and trimming were deduced from the DNA. The sample records about 140,000 clones, about 85% being singletons. During active infection, Seattle patients enrolled and were then monitored through disease. The CDR3 is made up of 15 amino acids. V was clipped by 4 bases and J by 2 bases; unmatched bases: 8. Looked up from germline, CDR1 is SGHRS and CDR2 is YFSETQ.

This TCR was sampled from a human donor with COVID-19, enrolled during active disease. The donor label of this sample is uncertain. The chain combines TRBV5-1 with TRBJ1-1; 7 nucleotides align to TRBD1. Sample: peripheral blood. The CDR3 sequence is CASSRPGQENTEAFF. The CDR3 nucleotides read TGCGCCAGCAGCCGCCCTGGACAGGAAAACACTGAAGCTTTCTTT.